This passage covers 3 T cell receptor beta chains from one sample sequenced in a study of blood T cell repertoires in COVID-19. Produced via immunoSEQ multiplex PCR; TCRdb's table is partial and in-frame only. The data contain 200,000 to 250,000 clones, approximately 90% of them seen just once; the ten biggest clones take up about 6%. The sequenced sample was PBMCs or T cells enriched from blood (not recorded which). The receptors stem from a woman under 40 with acute COVID-19.

This clone was recorded only once. The CDR3 loop is CASTSRVGEQFF. In DNA, the CDR3 is TGTGCCAGTACCAGCAGGGTCGGTGAGCAGTTCTTC. This chain links TRBV28 with TRBJ2-1, with a possible D match to TRBD1 (5 bases). Trimming shortened V by 9 bases and J by 9 bases, and 15 bases separated the two germline ends. Germline CDR1 MDHEN, CDR2 SYDVKM. The CDR3 contains 12 residues.

The count of this clone is one. Here the CDR3 DNA reads TGTGCCGGAAGGGTCGGGGAGGGTGAAAAACTGTTTTTT. This sequence encodes CAGRVGEGEKLFF. The rearrangement joins TRBV2 to TRBJ1-4, with D uncertain. Germline CDR1 and CDR2: SNHLY and FYNNEI. The CDR3 covers 13 residues. V was cut by 11 bases and J by 7 bases, with 17 bases left in between.

This chain joins TRBV28 and TRBJ2-5, with 8 nucleotides matching TRBD1. Germline V lookup: CDR1 MDHEN, CDR2 SYDVKM. The CDR3 runs 13 residues. V lost 5 bases to trimming and J lost 3 bases; unmatched junction nucleotides: 2. Here the CDR3 DNA reads TGTGCCAGCAGTCAGGACAGGGAAGAGACCCAGTACTTC. As protein: CASSQDREETQYF.